This T cell receptor beta chain is drawn from a study of shared clonotypes between healthy human individuals. Once extracted for a subset, genomic DNA was divided evenly among several immunoSEQ plates. TCRdb's table, derived via immunoSEQ multiplex PCR, lists solely in-frame clones and lacks some. The top ten hold 0.36% of the sample, which has approximately 2.5 million clones, approximately 93% seen once. The receptor's source is a man aged 18 to 29 in good health. Some clones in this sample may be carry-over from other donors' samples. Sequenced input: naive CD4+ T cells from PBMCs. Documented subset: CD45RA+ positively selected.

The CDR3 nucleotides are TGCGCCAGCAGCCAAACAGGGCGTGAGACCCAGTACTTC. It yields the protein CASSQTGRETQYF. The chain carries TRBV5-1 and TRBJ2-5; a possible D gene is TRBD1 (6 bases). Germline V gene lookup returns CDR1 SGHRS and CDR2 YFSETQ. V dropped 4 bases and J dropped 5 bases, with 12 bases sitting between them. The CDR3 has 13 amino acids.